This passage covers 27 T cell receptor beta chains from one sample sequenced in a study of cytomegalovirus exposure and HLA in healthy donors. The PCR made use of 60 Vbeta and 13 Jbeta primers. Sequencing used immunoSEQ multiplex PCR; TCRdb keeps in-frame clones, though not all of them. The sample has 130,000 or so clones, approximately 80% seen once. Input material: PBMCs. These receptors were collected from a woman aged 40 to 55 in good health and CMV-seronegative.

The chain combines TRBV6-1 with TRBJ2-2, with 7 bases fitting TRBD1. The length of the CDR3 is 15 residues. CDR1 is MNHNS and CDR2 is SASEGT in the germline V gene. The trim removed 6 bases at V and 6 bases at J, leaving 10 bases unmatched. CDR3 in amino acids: CASRRQGEMAGELFF. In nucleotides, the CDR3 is TGTGCCAGCAGGAGACAGGGAGAAATGGCCGGGGAGCTGTTTTTT.

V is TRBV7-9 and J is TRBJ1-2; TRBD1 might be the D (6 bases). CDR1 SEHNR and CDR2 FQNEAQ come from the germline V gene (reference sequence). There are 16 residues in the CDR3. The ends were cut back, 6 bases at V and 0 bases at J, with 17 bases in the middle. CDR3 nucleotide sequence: TGTGCCAGCAGGAAAGGGGGGGAAAACTCTAACTATGGCTACACCTTC. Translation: CASRKGGENSNYGYTF. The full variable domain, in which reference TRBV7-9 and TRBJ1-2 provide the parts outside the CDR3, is DTGVSQNPRHKITKRGQNVTFRCDPISEHNRLYWYRQTLGQGPEFLTYFQNEAQLEKSRLLSDRFSAERPKGSFSTLEIQRTEQGDSAMYLCASRKGGENSNYGYTFGSGTRLTVV.

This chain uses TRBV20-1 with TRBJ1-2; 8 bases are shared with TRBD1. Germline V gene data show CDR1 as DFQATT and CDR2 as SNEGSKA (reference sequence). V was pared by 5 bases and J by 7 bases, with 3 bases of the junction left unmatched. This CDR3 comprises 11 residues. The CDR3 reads CSAGDRGGYTF. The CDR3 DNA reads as TGCAGTGCTGGTGACAGGGGTGGCTACACCTTC.

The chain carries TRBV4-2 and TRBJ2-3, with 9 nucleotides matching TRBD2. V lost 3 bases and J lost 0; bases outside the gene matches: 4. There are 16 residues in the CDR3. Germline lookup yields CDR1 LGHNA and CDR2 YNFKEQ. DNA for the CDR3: TGTGCCAGCAGCCACGCTAGCGGGGTTAGCACAGATACGCAGTATTTT. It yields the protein CASSHASGVSTDTQYF.

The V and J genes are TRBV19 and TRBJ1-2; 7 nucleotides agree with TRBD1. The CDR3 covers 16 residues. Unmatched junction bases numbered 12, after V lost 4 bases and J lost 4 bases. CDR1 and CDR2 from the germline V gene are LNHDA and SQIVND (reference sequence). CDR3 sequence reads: CASSRAATGDLYGYTF. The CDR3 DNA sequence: TGTGCCAGTAGTAGGGCGGCTACAGGGGACCTCTATGGCTACACCTTC. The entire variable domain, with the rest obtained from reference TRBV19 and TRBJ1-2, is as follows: DGGITQSPKYLFRKEGQNVTLSCEQNLNHDAMYWYRQDPGQGLRLIYYSQIVNDFQKGDIAEGYSVSREKKESFPLTVTSAQKNPTAFYLCASSRAATGDLYGYTFGSGTRLTVV.

As DNA, the CDR3 is TGTGCCAGCAGCCGAGGACAGGGAAACACCGGGGAGCTGTTTTTT. It translates to CASSRGQGNTGELFF. The chain recombines TRBV11-3 with TRBJ2-2; 8 bases line up with TRBD1. In germline, CDR1 is SGHNT, CDR2 YENEEA. J lost 2 bases, V lost 5 bases, and 4 bases had no gene match. The CDR3 length is 15 residues.

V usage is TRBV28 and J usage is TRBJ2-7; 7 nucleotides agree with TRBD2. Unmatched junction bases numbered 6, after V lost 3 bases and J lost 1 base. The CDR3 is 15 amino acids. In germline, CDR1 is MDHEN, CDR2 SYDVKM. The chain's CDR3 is CASSFERGGSYEQYF. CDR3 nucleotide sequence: TGTGCCAGCAGTTTTGAGCGGGGCGGATCCTACGAGCAGTACTTC.

Here the CDR3 reads CASSDRFGGYTF. The CDR3 coding sequence is TGTGCCAGCAGTGACAGGTTTGGGGGCTACACCTTC. The chain recombines TRBV6-5 with TRBJ1-2; possible D gene TRBD1, 6 bases. The CDR3 is made up of 12 amino acids. The germline CDR1 and CDR2 sequences are MNHEY and SVGAGI. Trimming stripped 5 bases from V and 8 bases from J, with 12 bases between.

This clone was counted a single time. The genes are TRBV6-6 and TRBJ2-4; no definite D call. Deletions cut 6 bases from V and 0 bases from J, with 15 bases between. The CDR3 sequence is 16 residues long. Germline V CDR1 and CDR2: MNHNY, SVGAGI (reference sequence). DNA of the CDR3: TGTGCCAGCAGATCACTGGCAGGCCTAGCCAAAAACATTCAGTACTTC. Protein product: CASRSLAGLAKNIQYF.

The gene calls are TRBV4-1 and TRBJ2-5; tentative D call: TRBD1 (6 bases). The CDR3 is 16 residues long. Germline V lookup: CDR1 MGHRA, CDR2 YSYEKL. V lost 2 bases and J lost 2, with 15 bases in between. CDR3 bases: TGCGCCAGCAGCCAAAATAAAAGGACAGATCAAGAGACCCAGTACTTC. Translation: CASSQNKRTDQETQYF.

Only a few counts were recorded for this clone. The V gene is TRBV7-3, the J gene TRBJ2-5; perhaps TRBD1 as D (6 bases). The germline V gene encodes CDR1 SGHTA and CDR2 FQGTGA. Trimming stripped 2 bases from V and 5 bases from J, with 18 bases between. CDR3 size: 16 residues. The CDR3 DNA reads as TGTGCCAGCAGCTTACCCAGGACAGAACCTAGGGAGACCCAGTACTTC. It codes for CASSLPRTEPRETQYF.

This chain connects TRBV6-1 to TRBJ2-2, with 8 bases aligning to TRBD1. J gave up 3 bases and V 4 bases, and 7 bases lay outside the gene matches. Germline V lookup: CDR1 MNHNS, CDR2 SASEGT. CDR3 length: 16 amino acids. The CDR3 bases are TGTGCCAGCAGTGGATTACAGGGGGGATACACCGGGGAGCTGTTTTTT. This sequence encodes CASSGLQGGYTGELFF.

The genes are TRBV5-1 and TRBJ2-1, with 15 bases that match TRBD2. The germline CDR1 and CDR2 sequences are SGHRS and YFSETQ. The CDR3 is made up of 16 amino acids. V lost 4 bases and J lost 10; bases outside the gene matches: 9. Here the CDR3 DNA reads TGCGCCAGCAGCAGCGGACTAGCGGGGGGGCAGCGGGAGCAGTTCTTC. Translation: CASSSGLAGGQREQFF.

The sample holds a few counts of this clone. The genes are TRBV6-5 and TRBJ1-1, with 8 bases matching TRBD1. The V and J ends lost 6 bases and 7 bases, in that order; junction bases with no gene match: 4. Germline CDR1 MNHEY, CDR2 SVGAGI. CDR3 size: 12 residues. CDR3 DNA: TGTGCCAGCAGCCGACAGGGGAATGAAGCTTTCTTT. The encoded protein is CASSRQGNEAFF.

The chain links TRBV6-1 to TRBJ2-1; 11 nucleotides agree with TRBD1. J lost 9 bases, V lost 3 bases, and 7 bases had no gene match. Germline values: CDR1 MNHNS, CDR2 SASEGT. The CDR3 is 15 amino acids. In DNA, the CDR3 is TGTGCCAGCAGTGATCAGGACAGGGGGCCTGGTGAGCAGTTCTTC. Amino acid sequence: CASSDQDRGPGEQFF.

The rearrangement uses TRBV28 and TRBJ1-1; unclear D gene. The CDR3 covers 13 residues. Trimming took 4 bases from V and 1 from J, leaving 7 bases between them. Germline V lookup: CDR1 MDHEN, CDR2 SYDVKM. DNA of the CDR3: TGTGCCAGCAGTTCCCAGGAGAACACTGAAGCTTTCTTT. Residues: CASSSQENTEAFF.

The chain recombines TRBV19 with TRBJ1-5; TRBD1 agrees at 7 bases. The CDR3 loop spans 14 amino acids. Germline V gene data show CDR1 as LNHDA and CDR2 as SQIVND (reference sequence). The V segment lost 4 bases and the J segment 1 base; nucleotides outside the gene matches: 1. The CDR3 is CASSKGQSNQPQHF. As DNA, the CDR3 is TGTGCCAGTAGTAAGGGACAGAGCAATCAGCCCCAGCATTTT.

CDR3 in amino acids: CASSVAWTGGPLGTEAFF. In DNA, the CDR3 is TGTGCCAGCAGCGTAGCTTGGACAGGGGGCCCTCTAGGCACTGAAGCTTTCTTT. This chain joins TRBV9 and TRBJ1-1, with 11 bases identical to TRBD1. Germline-derived CDR1 and CDR2 are SGDLS and YYNGEE. CDR3 length equals 18 residues. Trimming removed 0 bases from V and 4 bases from J; junction bases left unmatched: 11.

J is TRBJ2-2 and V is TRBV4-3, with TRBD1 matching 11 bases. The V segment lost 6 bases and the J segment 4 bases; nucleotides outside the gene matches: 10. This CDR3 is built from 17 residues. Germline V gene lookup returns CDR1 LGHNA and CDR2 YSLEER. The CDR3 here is CASSKGSGTGGTGELFF. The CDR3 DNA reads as TGCGCCAGCAGTAAGGGATCTGGGACAGGGGGCACCGGGGAGCTGTTTTTT.

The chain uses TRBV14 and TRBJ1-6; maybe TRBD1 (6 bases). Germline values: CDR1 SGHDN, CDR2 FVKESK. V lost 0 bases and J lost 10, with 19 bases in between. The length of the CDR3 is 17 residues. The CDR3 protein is CASSQEGHNKGRSPLHF. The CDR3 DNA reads TGTGCCAGCAGCCAAGAGGGACATAATAAGGGACGATCACCCCTCCACTTT.

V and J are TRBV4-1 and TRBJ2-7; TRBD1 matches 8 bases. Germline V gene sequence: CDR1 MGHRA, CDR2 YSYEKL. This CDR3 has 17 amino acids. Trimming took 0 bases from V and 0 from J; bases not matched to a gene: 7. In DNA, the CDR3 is TGCGCCAGCAGCCAAGACTTGCGGGACAGGAGCTCCTACGAGCAGTACTTC. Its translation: CASSQDLRDRSSYEQYF.

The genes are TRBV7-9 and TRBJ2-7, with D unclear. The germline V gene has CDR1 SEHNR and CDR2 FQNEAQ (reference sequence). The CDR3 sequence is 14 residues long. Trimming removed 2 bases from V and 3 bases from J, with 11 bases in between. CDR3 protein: CASSLLESYYEQYF. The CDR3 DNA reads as TGTGCCAGCAGCTTATTGGAGTCCTACTACGAGCAGTACTTC.

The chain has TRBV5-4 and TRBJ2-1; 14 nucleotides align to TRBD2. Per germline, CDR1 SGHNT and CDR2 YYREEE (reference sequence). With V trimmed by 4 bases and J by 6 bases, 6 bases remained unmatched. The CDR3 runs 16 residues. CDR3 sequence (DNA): TGTGCCAGCAGCACCAGGACTAGCGGGGGGCGCAATGAGCAGTTCTTC. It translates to CASSTRTSGGRNEQFF.

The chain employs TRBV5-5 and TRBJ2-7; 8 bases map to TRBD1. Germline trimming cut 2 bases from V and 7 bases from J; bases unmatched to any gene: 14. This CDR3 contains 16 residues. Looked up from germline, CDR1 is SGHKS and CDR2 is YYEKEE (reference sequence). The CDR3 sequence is CASSFRAGTGDGEQYF. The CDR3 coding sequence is TGTGCCAGCAGCTTCCGTGCCGGGACAGGAGATGGGGAGCAGTACTTC.

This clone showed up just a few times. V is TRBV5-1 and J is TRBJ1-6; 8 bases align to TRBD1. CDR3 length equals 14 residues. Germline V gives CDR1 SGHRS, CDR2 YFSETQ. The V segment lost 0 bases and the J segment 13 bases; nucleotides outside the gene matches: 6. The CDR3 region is CASSLAQGVGPLHF. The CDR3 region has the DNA TGCGCCAGCAGCTTGGCACAGGGGGTCGGGCCCCTCCACTTT.

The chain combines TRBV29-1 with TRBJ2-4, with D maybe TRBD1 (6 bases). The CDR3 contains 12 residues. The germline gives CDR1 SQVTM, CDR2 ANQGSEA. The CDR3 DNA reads TGCAGTGTACAGGGTGCCAAAAACATTCAGTACTTC. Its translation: CSVQGAKNIQYF.

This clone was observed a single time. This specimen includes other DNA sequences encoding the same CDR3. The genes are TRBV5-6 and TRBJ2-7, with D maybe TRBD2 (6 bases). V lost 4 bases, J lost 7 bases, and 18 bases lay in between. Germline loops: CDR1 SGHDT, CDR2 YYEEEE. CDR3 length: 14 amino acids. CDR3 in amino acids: CASSHLTSSYEQYF. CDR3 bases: TGTGCCAGCAGCCACCTAACTAGCAGTTATGAGCAGTACTTC.